Ten or more counts support the clone carrying this T cell receptor (beta chain). The antigen is not known. This sample was included in a study of neurological immune-mediated disorders. Over 180 million TCR-beta sequences from 15-18 subjects came from every sequencing run. Each CDR3 protein is one row after TCRdb ran MiXCR on the 5' RACE reads. The table records tens of thousands of distinct CDR3 sequences, about 10% of them present only once. Whole-study findings and limits: The greatest TCR clonal expansion appeared in HTLV-1-associated myelopathy and the smallest, falling below healthy controls, in multiple sclerosis.

Described time point: longitudinal time-point 2. Sequenced material: PBMCs. The sequence was collected from a man aged 30-40 years in good health.

The CDR3 loop is CSVRTGMGYEQYF. In DNA, the CDR3 is TGCAGCGTTAGGACGGGAATGGGTTACGAGCAGTACTTC. The rearrangement links TRBV29-1 to TRBJ2-7; a possible D gene is TRBD2 (5 bases). The germline V gene encodes CDR1 SQVTM and CDR2 ANQGSEA. V gave up 5 bases and J gave up 4 bases, with 15 bases separating them. CDR3 length: 13 residues.